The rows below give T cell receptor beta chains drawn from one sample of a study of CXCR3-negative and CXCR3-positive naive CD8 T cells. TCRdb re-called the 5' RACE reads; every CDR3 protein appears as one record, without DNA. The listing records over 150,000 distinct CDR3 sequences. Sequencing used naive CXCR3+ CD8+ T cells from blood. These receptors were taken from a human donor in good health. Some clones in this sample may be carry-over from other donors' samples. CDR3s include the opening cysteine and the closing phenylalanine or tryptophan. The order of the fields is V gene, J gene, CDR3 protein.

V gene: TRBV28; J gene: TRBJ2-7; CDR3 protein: CASSLSSRGTDPSYEQYF
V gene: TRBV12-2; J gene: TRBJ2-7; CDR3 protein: CASRLYSSRDRRLVEQYF
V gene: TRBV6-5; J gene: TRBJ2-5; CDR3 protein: CASSPLAGGRLAQETQYF
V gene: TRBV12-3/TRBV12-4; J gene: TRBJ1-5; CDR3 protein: CASSLGDVAGSNQPQHF
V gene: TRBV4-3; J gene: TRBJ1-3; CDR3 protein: CASSQSRGSGNTIYF
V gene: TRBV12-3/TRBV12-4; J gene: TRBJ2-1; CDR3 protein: CASSLVSSGSEKFF
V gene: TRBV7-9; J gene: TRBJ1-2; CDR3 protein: CASSQQGDTYGYTF
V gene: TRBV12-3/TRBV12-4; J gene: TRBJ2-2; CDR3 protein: CASSGDRANTGELFF
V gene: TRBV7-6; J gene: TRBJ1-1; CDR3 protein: CASSLAVGTEAFF
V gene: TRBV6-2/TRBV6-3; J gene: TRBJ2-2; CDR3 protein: CASSSLGQNGELFF
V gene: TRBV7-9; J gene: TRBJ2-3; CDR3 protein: CASSSVTSGEGTDTQYF
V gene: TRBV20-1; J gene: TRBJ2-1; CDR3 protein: CSARVPGLAGGLIHEQFF
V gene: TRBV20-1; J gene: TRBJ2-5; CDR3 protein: CSARPVGRGETQYF
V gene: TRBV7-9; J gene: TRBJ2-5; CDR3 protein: CASRPTQESFQETQYF
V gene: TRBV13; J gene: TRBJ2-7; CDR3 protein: CASSLAGAYYEQYF
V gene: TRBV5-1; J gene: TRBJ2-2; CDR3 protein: CASSSGTVTGELFF
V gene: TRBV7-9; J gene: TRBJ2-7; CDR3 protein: CASSPRDSPSEQYF
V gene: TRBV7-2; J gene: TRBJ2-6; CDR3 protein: CASSSSVDFPFLWGANVLTF
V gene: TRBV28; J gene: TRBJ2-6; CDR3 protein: CASSLMLSGANVLTF
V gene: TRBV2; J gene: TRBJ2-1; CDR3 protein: CASSEWVNNEQFF
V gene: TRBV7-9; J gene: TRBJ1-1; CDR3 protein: CASSPGGVEAFF
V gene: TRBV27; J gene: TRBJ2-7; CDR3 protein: CASSPRGPTSYEQYF
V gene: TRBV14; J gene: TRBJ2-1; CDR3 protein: CASSQVGLAGQFF
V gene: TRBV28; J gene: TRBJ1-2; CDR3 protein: CASSTTDREGYTF
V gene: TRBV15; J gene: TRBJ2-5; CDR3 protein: CATSSSGNQETQYF
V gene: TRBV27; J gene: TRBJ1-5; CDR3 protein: CASSFGNSNQPQHF
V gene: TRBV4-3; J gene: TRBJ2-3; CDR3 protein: CASSQEWAQGWADTQYF
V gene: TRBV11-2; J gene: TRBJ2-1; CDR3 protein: CASSLDYRPAGAYNEQFF
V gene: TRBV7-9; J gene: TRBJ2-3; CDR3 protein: CASSPRTGSTDTQYF
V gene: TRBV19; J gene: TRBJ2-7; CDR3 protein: CASSPRREGRPYEQYF
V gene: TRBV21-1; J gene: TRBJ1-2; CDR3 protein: CASSKGQGAVFGYTF
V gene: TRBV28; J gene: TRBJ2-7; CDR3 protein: CASSLHNSYEQYF
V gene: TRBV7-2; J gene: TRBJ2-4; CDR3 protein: CASSLAVWGQNIQYF
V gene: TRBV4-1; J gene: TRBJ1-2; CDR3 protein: CASSPGAGGSYGYTF
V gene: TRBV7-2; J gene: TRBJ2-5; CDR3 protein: CASSPREDALLAQYF
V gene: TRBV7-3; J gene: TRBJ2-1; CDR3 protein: CASSLTSGLYSYNEQFF
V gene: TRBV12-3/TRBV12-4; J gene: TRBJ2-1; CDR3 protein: CASKQGGNEQFF
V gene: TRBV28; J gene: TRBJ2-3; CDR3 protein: CASSARTNLQWQYF
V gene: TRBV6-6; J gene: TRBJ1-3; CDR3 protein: CASRDDSSTGNTIYF
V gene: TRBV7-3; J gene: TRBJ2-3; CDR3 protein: CASSLAGASTDTQYF
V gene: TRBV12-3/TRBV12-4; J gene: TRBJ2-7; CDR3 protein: CASSTRGTNSYEQYF
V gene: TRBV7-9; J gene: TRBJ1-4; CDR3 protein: CASSLVQGGDEKLFF
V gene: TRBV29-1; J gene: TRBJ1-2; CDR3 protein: CSVPGQGAYSNYGYTF
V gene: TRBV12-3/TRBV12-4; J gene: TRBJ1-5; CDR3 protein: CASSLLPNQPQHF
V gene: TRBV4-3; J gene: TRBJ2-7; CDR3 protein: CASSQDHVGGKYEQYF
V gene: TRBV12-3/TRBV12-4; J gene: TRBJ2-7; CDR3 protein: CASSLGRNPSYEQYF
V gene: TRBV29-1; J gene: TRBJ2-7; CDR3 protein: CSVVSLGYEQYF
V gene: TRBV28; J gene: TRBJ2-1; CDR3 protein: CASRYLAGGHNEQFF
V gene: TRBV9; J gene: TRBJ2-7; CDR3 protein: CASSVGGGGYEQYF
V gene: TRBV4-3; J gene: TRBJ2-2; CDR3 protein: CASSQDRLAGEGELFF
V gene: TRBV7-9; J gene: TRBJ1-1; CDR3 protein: CASSFRVAAFF
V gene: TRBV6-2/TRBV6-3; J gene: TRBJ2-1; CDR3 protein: CASSYGDEQFF
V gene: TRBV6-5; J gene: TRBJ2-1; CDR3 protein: CASSYGGNEQFF
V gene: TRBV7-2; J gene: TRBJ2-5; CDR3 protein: CASSSPGQGLKETQYF
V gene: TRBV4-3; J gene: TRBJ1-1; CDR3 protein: CASSQVQGDEAFF
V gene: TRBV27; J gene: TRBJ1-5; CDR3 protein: CASSHRGHNQPQHF
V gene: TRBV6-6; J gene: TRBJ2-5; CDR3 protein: CASSYSIGLGGGQETQYF